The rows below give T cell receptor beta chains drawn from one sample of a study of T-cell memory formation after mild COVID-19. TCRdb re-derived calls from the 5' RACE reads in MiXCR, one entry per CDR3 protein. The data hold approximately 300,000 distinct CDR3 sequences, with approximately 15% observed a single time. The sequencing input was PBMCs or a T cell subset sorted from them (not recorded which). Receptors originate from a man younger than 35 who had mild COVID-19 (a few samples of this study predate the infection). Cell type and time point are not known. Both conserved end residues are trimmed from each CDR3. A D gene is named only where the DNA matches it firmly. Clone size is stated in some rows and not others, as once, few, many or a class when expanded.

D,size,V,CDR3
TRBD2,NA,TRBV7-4,ANNPRGGETQY
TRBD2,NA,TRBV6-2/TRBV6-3,ASTFVGAGGPETQY
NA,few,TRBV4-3,ASSQEGRINYGYT
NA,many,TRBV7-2,ASSLGPGAGEETQY
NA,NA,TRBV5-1,ASSRRASDGGLGGEAF
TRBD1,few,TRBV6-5,ASSRDSWAEAF
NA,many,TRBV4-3,ASSQGNRALY
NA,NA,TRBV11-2,ASSFSGSEKLF
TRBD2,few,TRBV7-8,ASSYTSGGWAKNIQY
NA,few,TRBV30,AWSATRGYT
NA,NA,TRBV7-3,ASSPNGGWGNIQY
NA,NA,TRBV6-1,ASSSGAPYGYT
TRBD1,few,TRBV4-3,ASSQEEGQGSEKLF
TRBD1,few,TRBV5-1,ASSGGTGGDTQY
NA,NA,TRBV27,ASTTRAGRWETQY
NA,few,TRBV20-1,SARDRGRETQY
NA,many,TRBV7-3,ASRPSGANVLT
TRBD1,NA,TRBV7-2,ASSADRGRYQPQH
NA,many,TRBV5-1,ASSQDSNNEQF
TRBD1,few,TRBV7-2,ASSPTPGQIRYEQY
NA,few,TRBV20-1,SVDPPPGWNTEAF
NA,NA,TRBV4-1,ASSQGPGPKNQPQH
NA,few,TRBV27,ASSQNLGYGYT
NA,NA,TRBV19,ASIHMAIAKNIQY
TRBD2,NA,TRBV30,AWSVLAGVRDTQY
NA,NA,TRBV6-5,ASREDARARAYEQY
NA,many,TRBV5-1,ASSLGPNQPQH
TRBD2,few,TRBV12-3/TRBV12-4,ASSSGGSSYNEQF
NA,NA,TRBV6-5,ASSYSYANTEAF
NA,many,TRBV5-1,ASSLVTGTSGNTIY
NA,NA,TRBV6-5,ASSAPSETQY
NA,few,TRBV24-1,ATSETGTLSAFSYT
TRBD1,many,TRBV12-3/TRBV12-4,ASSLDRTTEAF
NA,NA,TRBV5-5,ASSFATNTEAF
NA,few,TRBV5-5,ASSLRAESYEQY
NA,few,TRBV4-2,ASSQEAGTGANVLT
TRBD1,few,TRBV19,ASSGPGQAPRQPQH
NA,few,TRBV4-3,ASSQVVSGPQETQY
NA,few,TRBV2,ASVDLTGELF
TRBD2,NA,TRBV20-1,SARGPRRGASTDTQY
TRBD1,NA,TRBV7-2,ASSPDRVSPLH
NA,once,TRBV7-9,ASSGISYEQY
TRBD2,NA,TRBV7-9,ASSLRLAGANTGELF
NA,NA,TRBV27,ATRRASTTEKLF
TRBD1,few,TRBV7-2,ASSLEGTGEANEQF
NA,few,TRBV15,ATSRDGNYGYT
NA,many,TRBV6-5,ATDSHHEQY
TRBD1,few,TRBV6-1,ASRDGTGDTDTQY
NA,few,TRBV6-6,ASSYQESRRYEQF